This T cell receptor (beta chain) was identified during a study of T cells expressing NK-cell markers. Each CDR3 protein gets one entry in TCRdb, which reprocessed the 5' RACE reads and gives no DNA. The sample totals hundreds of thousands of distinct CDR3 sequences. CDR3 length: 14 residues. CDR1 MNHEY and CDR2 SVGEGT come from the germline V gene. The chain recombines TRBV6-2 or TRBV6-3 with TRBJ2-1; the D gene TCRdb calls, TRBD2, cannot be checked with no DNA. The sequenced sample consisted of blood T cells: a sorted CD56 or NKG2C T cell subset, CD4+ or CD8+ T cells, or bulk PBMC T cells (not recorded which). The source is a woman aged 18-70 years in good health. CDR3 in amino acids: CASSRLAGAGEQFF.